The entry below describes one T cell receptor (beta chain). Genomic DNA was employed as the template in profiling TCR beta VDJ and CDR3. One entry per CDR3 protein results from TCRdb running MiXCR on the reads. The sample gives 100,000 to 150,000 distinct CDR3 sequences, approximately 40% of which show up once; around 2.7% is in the top ten. Trimming left V 6 bases short and J 0 bases short, with 17 bases between. Germline V gene sequence: CDR1 MNHNS, CDR2 SASEGT. This CDR3 has 16 amino acids. It was patients with CD8+CD57+ cell expansion by flow cytometry who were chosen for sequencing. Acquired aplastic anemia of severe grade affected all patients. Each patient gave a blood sample that was collected before any therapy had been received. The sample comes from a study of CD8+CD57+ T cells in acquired aplastic anemia. Study information: The DNA of sorted CD4+ and CD8+ cells averaged around 3 ug.

The source material was sorted CD4+, CD8+, or CD8+CD57+ T cells (not recorded which) from PBMCs. This clonotype originated in a human donor with aplastic anemia. V gene TRBV6-1 combines with J gene TRBJ1-1; a weak D match, TRBD1 (6 bases). The CDR3 DNA sequence: TGTGCCAGCAGCCGGGTCGGGGGCCTTATGAACACTGAAGCTTTCTTT. It encodes CASSRVGGLMNTEAFF.